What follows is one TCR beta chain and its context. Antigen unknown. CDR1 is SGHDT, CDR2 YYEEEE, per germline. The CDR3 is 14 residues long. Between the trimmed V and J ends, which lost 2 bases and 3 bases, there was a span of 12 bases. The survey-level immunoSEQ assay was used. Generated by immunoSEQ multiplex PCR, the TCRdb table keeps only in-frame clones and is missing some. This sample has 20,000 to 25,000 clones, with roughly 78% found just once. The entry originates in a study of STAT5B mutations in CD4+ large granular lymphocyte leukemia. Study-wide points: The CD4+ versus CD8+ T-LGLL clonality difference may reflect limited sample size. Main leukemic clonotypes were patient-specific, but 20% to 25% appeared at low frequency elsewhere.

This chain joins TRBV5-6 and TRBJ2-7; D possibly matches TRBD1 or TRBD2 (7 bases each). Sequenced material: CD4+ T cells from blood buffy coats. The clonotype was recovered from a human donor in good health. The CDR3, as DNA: TGTGCCAGCAGCTTCGCAGGGGGGGACTACGAGCAGTACTTC. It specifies CASSFAGGDYEQYF.